This entry is about one TCR beta chain. This entry comes from a study of blood T cell repertoires in COVID-19. The wider study: The cDNA or gDNA used as material had been derived from T cells, B-cell-depleted T cells, or PBMCs.

Per the study methods: Amplification from reference gene primers served as the basis for estimated nucleated cell counts. Repertoires were generated with immunoSEQ multiplex PCR, while TCRdb's copy carries only in-frame clones and drops some. V, J and clone size are those of that table, while D and trimming were read from the DNA. The table lists 150,000 to 200,000 clones, roughly three quarters of them singletons, with 6% in the top ten. Sequenced sample: peripheral blood. This TCR was sampled from a woman aged 35 to 49 with COVID-19, enrolled during active disease.

The CDR3 DNA follows: TGTGCCAGCAGCGGTCGGGACAGATACACAGATACGCAGTATTTT. It specifies CASSGRDRYTDTQYF. V is TRBV5-6 and J is TRBJ2-3; TRBD1 matches 7 bases. With V trimmed by 4 bases and J by 2 bases, 7 bases remained unmatched. Germline V CDR1 and CDR2: SGHDT, YYEEEE. CDR3 length equals 15 residues.